Presented here are 2 T cell receptor beta chains from one specimen sequenced in a study of CD8 T cells in ankylosing spondylitis. From the 5' RACE reads, TCRdb called clonotypes with MiXCR, one entry per CDR3 protein. The sample consists of some 140,000 distinct CDR3 sequences, 7.5% to 9.5% of them appearing once. The sequenced sample consisted of synovial fluid, either unsorted or a sorted T cell fraction (not recorded which). These receptor sequences come from a male donor with ankylosing spondylitis.

The chain joins TRBV5-5 to TRBJ1-2, with TRBD1 as a possible D gene (6 bases). The V gene lost 5 bases and the J gene lost 4 bases, with 21 bases spanning the gap. Germline lookup yields CDR1 SGHKS and CDR2 YYEKEE (reference sequence). This CDR3 contains 16 residues. CDR3: CASSQDSGAGFYGYTF. The CDR3 DNA reads as TGTGCCAGCAGTCAAGATTCAGGGGCCGGATTCTATGGCTACACCTTC.

This chain uses TRBV2 with TRBJ2-7; 9 bases are shared with TRBD1. Germline V gives CDR1 SNHLY, CDR2 FYNNEI. This CDR3 region has 14 residues. V lost 8 bases and J lost 2; bases outside the gene matches: 7. DNA for the CDR3: TGTGCCAGCCACCCCGGGACAGGGACCTACGAGCAGTACTTC. The encoded protein is CASHPGTGTYEQYF.